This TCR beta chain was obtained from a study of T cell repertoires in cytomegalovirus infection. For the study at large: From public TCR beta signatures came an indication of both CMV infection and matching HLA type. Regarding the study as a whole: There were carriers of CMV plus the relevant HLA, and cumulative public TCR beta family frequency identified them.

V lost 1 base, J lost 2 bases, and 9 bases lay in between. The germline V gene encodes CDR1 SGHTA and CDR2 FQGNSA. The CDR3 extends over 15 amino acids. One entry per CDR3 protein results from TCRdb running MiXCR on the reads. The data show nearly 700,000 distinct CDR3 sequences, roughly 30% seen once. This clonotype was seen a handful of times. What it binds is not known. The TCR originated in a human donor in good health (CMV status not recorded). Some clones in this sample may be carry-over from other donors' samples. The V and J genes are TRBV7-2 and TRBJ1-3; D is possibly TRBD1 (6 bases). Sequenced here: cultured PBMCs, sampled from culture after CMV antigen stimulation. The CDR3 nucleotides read TGTGCCAGCAGCTTAGATCCAGGGGCTGGAAACACCATATATTTT. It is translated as CASSLDPGAGNTIYF.